These T cell receptor beta chains were read from a single sample in a study of beta chain features in type 1 diabetes. Here immunoSEQ multiplex PCR was the method, and the copy in TCRdb shows in-frame clones only, minus some. Of about 170,000 clones listed, roughly 8% are singletons. The specimen sequenced was central memory CD4+ T cells from blood. These receptors were collected from a man younger than 30 with type 1 diabetes. Both conserved end residues are part of each CDR3. Fields, in order: CDR3 protein, CDR3 DNA, J gene, CDR3 length, D gene, V gene, clone size. D genes are given only for firm matches. Expanded clones are given a class, and other clones once, few, many or no size at all.

CDR3: CASMEGQGLNTEAFF
DNA: TGTGCCAGTATGGAGGGACAGGGGTTGAACACTGAAGCTTTCTTT
J: TRBJ1-1
length: 15
D: TRBD1
V: TRBV19
size: -

CDR3: CASSLDQGLDEQFF
DNA: TGTGCCAGCAGCTTAGATCAGGGGCTGGATGAGCAGTTCTTC
J: TRBJ2-1
length: 14
D: -
V: TRBV11-3
size: few

CDR3: CASSQEWTENTGELFF
DNA: TGCGCCAGCAGCCAAGAATGGACAGAGAACACCGGGGAGCTGTTTTTT
J: TRBJ2-2
length: 16
D: -
V: TRBV4-3
size: -

CDR3: CASSLIAGRVYNEQFF
DNA: TGTGCCAGCAGTTTGATAGCGGGGAGAGTTTACAATGAGCAGTTCTTC
J: TRBJ2-1
length: 16
D: TRBD2
V: TRBV28
size: few

CDR3: CASSLEGGWNTGELFF
DNA: TGTGCCAGCAGCTTAGAAGGCGGGTGGAACACCGGGGAGCTGTTTTTT
J: TRBJ2-2
length: 16
D: -
V: TRBV11-2
size: few

CDR3: CASTKEVAGPYEQYF
DNA: TGTGCCAGCACCAAGGAAGTAGCGGGACCATACGAGCAGTACTTC
J: TRBJ2-7
length: 15
D: TRBD2
V: TRBV2
size: few

CDR3: CASSLMPSIRGNTEAFF
DNA: TGTGCCAGCAGCCTGATGCCAAGTATCCGGGGAAACACTGAAGCTTTCTTT
J: TRBJ1-1
length: 17
D: -
V: TRBV28
size: -

CDR3: CASSLAGDRGRQPQHF
DNA: TGTGCCAGCAGTTTGGCTGGGGACAGGGGGCGTCAGCCCCAGCATTTT
J: TRBJ1-5
length: 16
D: TRBD1
V: TRBV27
size: few

CDR3: CASSLAGGKETQYF
DNA: TGTGCCAGCAGCTTAGCGGGGGGGAAAGAGACCCAGTACTTC
J: TRBJ2-5
length: 14
D: TRBD2
V: TRBV7-2
size: few

CDR3: CASSPPPGQGAFNEQFF
DNA: TGTGCCAGCAGCCCCCCGCCGGGACAGGGGGCTTTCAATGAGCAGTTCTTC
J: TRBJ2-1
length: 17
D: TRBD1
V: TRBV5-4
size: few

CDR3: CSAGDRGQGYTF
DNA: TGCAGTGCCGGTGACAGGGGGCAAGGCTACACCTTC
J: TRBJ1-2
length: 12
D: TRBD1
V: TRBV29-1
size: few

CDR3: CASSFVGGLGTSTDTQYF
DNA: TGTGCCAGCAGCTTTGTGGGAGGTTTGGGAACTAGCACAGATACGCAGTATTTT
J: TRBJ2-3
length: 18
D: -
V: TRBV7-2
size: few

CDR3: CASSPNGLSPDTQYF
DNA: TGTGCCAGCAGCCCAAACGGACTCTCTCCAGATACGCAGTATTTT
J: TRBJ2-3
length: 15
D: -
V: TRBV11-2
size: many

CDR3: CASSVLLAGNNEQFF
DNA: TGTGCCAGCAGTGTCCTTCTAGCGGGGAACAATGAGCAGTTCTTC
J: TRBJ2-1
length: 15
D: TRBD2
V: TRBV6-5
size: few

CDR3: CASSLAGTWEHEQFF
DNA: TGCGCCAGCAGCTTGGCCGGGACATGGGAGCATGAGCAGTTCTTC
J: TRBJ2-1
length: 15
D: -
V: TRBV5-1
size: -

CDR3: CASSPHKQGSGGFF
DNA: TGTGCCAGCAGTCCACACAAACAGGGCTCGGGGGGGTTCTTC
J: TRBJ2-1
length: 14
D: -
V: TRBV28
size: -

CDR3: CASSNGQTETQYF
DNA: TGTGCCAGCAGTAACGGACAGACCGAGACCCAGTACTTC
J: TRBJ2-5
length: 13
D: -
V: TRBV6-5
size: few

CDR3: CASSLGTSLDEQYF
DNA: TGTGCCAGCAGTTTAGGGACTAGTCTCGACGAGCAGTACTTC
J: TRBJ2-7
length: 14
D: TRBD2
V: TRBV6-6
size: -

CDR3: CASSLPGGSTDTQYF
DNA: TGCGCCAGCAGCTTGCCCGGAGGGAGCACAGATACGCAGTATTTT
J: TRBJ2-3
length: 15
D: -
V: TRBV5-1
size: -

CDR3: CASSSPGNGYTF
DNA: TGTGCCAGTAGCTCCCCAGGAAACGGCTACACCTTC
J: TRBJ1-2
length: 12
D: -
V: TRBV19
size: few

CDR3: CASSPPGQGTYEQYF
DNA: TGTGCCAGCTCACCACCTGGGCAGGGTACCTACGAGCAGTACTTC
J: TRBJ2-7
length: 15
D: -
V: TRBV18
size: -

CDR3: CASSSADRDSGANVLTF
DNA: TGTGCCAGTAGTTCCGCGGACAGGGACTCTGGGGCCAACGTCCTGACTTTC
J: TRBJ2-6
length: 17
D: TRBD1
V: TRBV19
size: few

CDR3: CASSGTRQQFF
DNA: TGTGCCAGCAGTGGGACTAGGCAGCAGTTCTTC
J: TRBJ2-1
length: 11
D: TRBD2
V: TRBV2
size: -

CDR3: CASSPQGVRETQYF
DNA: TGTGCCAGCTCACCACAGGGAGTAAGAGAGACCCAGTACTTC
J: TRBJ2-5
length: 14
D: -
V: TRBV18
size: few

CDR3: CASSLWSGVYNEQFF
DNA: TGTGCCAGCAGCTTATGGTCCGGGGTCTACAATGAGCAGTTCTTC
J: TRBJ2-1
length: 15
D: -
V: TRBV7-6
size: -

CDR3: CAWSVKRGDRGRSYNEQFF
DNA: TGTGCCTGGAGTGTAAAACGGGGGGACAGGGGGCGTTCCTACAATGAGCAGTTCTTC
J: TRBJ2-1
length: 19
D: TRBD1
V: TRBV30
size: -

CDR3: CASSYQGKETQYF
DNA: TGCGCCAGCAGCTATCAGGGGAAAGAGACCCAGTACTTC
J: TRBJ2-5
length: 13
D: -
V: TRBV5-1
size: few

CDR3: CASSLSGLADEQYF
DNA: TGTGCCAGCAGCTTATCGGGCCTAGCGGACGAGCAGTACTTC
J: TRBJ2-7
length: 14
D: TRBD2
V: TRBV7-2
size: few

CDR3: CASSLVPQEAQYF
DNA: TGCGCCAGCAGCTTGGTTCCACAAGAGGCCCAGTACTTC
J: TRBJ2-5
length: 13
D: -
V: TRBV5-1
size: -

CDR3: CASSLARDRSHGELFF
DNA: TGTGCCAGCAGCTTGGCCAGGGACAGATCCCACGGGGAGCTGTTTTTT
J: TRBJ2-2
length: 16
D: TRBD1
V: TRBV5-4
size: many

CDR3: CASTTGTPRGTQYF
DNA: TGCGCCAGCACCACCGGGACTCCCCGAGGTACGCAGTATTTT
J: TRBJ2-3
length: 14
D: -
V: TRBV5-1
size: -

CDR3: CASIPGVTGRYEQYF
DNA: TGTGCCAGCATACCAGGCGTGACAGGGAGGTACGAGCAGTACTTC
J: TRBJ2-7
length: 15
D: -
V: TRBV28
size: few

CDR3: CASRYWGPDTGELFF
DNA: TGTGCCAGTAGGTATTGGGGGCCGGACACCGGGGAGCTGTTTTTT
J: TRBJ2-2
length: 15
D: -
V: TRBV19
size: few

CDR3: CASSLAVGRAGELFF
DNA: TGCGCCAGCAGCTTGGCAGTAGGGCGGGCCGGGGAGCTGTTTTTT
J: TRBJ2-2
length: 15
D: -
V: TRBV5-1
size: few

CDR3: CATSKSPGDEKLFF
DNA: TGTGCCACCAGCAAGAGTCCCGGGGATGAAAAACTGTTTTTT
J: TRBJ1-4
length: 14
D: -
V: TRBV15
size: -

CDR3: CASSTQSGTGASTDTQYF
DNA: TGTGCCAGCAGCACCCAGTCCGGGACAGGGGCTAGCACAGATACGCAGTATTTT
J: TRBJ2-3
length: 18
D: TRBD1
V: TRBV7-2
size: few